This entry features one TCR beta chain sequence. This sample was taken from a study of early T cells in non-severe SARS-CoV-2 infection. The germline V gene has CDR1 SGHTA and CDR2 FQGNSA. J was trimmed by 6 bases and V by 4 bases; bases with no gene match: 1. The CDR3 is 14 residues long. Researchers attached unique molecular identifiers to individual cDNA molecules. Each CDR3 protein gets one entry after TCRdb re-called the 5' RACE reads with MiXCR. The table records some 66,000 distinct CDR3 sequences, less than 9.5% of them present only once. The sequencing input was whole blood. This TCR was recovered from an adult who was a healthcare worker with PCR-confirmed SARS-CoV-2 infection or an uninfected control (not recorded which). The rearrangement links TRBV7-2 to TRBJ2-1, with 12 bases identical to TRBD2. The CDR3 spells CASSSTSGGNEQFF. DNA of the CDR3: TGTGCCAGCAGCTCGACTAGCGGGGGCAATGAGCAGTTCTTC.